Shown below are 23 T cell receptor beta chains from a single sample sequenced in a study of T-cell reconstitution after alpha-beta-depleted transplantation in children. Using unique molecular identifiers, the investigators prepared the TCRbeta library. TCRdb re-called the PCR reads with MiXCR, one entry per CDR3 protein. Seen here are 200,000 to 250,000 distinct CDR3 sequences, around 8% observed once, and the top ten hold 6.3%. This specimen was PBMCs, mostly from graft donor cells, taken 180 days after TCRalphabeta/CD19-depleted stem cell transplant. Every receptor here comes from a male patient between 5 and 17 years old who had a stem cell transplant for acute lymphoblastic leukemia, so the T cells may come from the graft donor.

In its sample, this clonotype was seen many times. The chain has TRBV6-1 and TRBJ2-3; the match to TRBD2 covers 10 bases. Germline loops: CDR1 MNHNS, CDR2 SASEGT. V dropped 6 bases and J dropped 3; count of bases not matched to a gene: 6. This CDR3 has 15 amino acids. CDR3 residues: CASSRTSGVTDTQYF. For the CDR3, the DNA is TGTGCCAGCAGCCGAACTAGCGGGGTAACAGATACGCAGTATTTT.

To note about this clonotype: A single base separates this from a much larger clone, so it may be a read error. The V call is TRBV6-5, the J call TRBJ1-5; the D gene is possibly TRBD1 (5 bases). Per germline, CDR1 MNHEY and CDR2 SVGAGI. The CDR3 covers 18 residues. CDR3 amino acids: CASSFTRPRGNSYQPQHF. The CDR3 coding sequence is TGTGCCAGCAGTTTTACCCGGCCCCGGGGGAATAGCTATCAGCCCCAGCATTTT.

In its sample, this clonotype was seen many times. V usage is TRBV7-2 and J usage is TRBJ2-3; 7 bases match TRBD1. After removal of 3 bases from V and 3 bases from J, the junction contained 9 bases not matched to a gene. The CDR3 covers 16 residues. Germline loops: CDR1 SGHTA, CDR2 FQGNSA. The CDR3 here is CASSLRGQVGTDTQYF. The CDR3 bases are TGTGCCAGCAGCTTGCGAGGACAGGTCGGGACAGATACGCAGTATTTT.

At least ten counts were recorded for this clonotype. The chain carries TRBV5-1 and TRBJ2-6; 10 bases line up with TRBD1. Trimming cost V 4 bases and J 4 bases; bases outside gene matches: 8. The CDR3 contains 17 residues. The germline gives CDR1 SGHRS, CDR2 YFSETQ. CDR3 amino acids: CASSDGTGAPGANVLTF. In nucleotides, the CDR3 is TGCGCCAGCAGCGACGGGACAGGGGCGCCCGGGGCCAACGTCCTGACTTTC.

The sample holds many counts of this clonotype. The chain links TRBV28 to TRBJ2-7; D possibly corresponds to TRBD1 (5 bases). The CDR3 is 16 residues long. V lost 2 bases to trimming and J lost 1 base, with 15 bases between them. Germline V CDR1 and CDR2: MDHEN, SYDVKM. As DNA, the CDR3 is TGTGCCAGCAGTTTAAGGTTGGACACCGGATCCTACGAGCAGTACTTC. Protein sequence: CASSLRLDTGSYEQYF.

This clonotype was recorded at least ten times. The chain joins TRBV20-1 to TRBJ1-2, with a weak D call TRBD1 (5 bases). Trimming took off 5 bases at V and 5 bases at J, with 12 bases between the two ends. The CDR3 runs to 12 residues. Germline V gene sequence: CDR1 DFQATT, CDR2 SNEGSKA (reference sequence). The CDR3 bases are TGCAGTGCTCTGGACGGGACTTATGGCTACACCTTC. Translated: CSALDGTYGYTF.

This clonotype showed up many times. This rearrangement joins TRBV5-1 to TRBJ2-6; 8 nucleotides align to TRBD1. Losses at the gene ends were 7 bases for V and 0 bases for J; bases not matched to a gene: 15. The CDR3 covers 19 residues. The V gene's germline CDR1 is SGHRS and CDR2 YFSETQ. CDR3 sequence (DNA): TGCGCCAGCTACTCGGCGGAGACAGGGGCCCTCTCTGGGGCCAACGTCCTGACTTTC. Its translation: CASYSAETGALSGANVLTF.

This clonotype has only a few counts. V gene TRBV7-9 combines with J gene TRBJ2-5; 9 positions match TRBD2. J lost 9 bases, V lost 1 base, and 9 bases had no gene match. Germline CDR1 and CDR2: SEHNR and FQNEAQ (reference sequence). This CDR3 spans 15 amino acids. CDR3 in DNA: TGTGCCAGCAGCTTAGGACTAGCGGACTCAGGGGCCCAGTACTTC. Protein: CASSLGLADSGAQYF.

This clonotype has a count of ten or more. The chain has TRBV18 and TRBJ1-1; tentatively, D is TRBD1 (5 bases). Trimming took 3 bases from V and 3 from J, leaving 17 bases between them. Germline CDR1 is KGHSH and CDR2 is LQKENI. This CDR3 has 16 amino acids. The CDR3 spells CASSPRQGGPDTEAFF. The CDR3 nucleotides are TGTGCCAGCTCACCGCGTCAGGGAGGCCCTGACACTGAAGCTTTCTTT.

This clonotype occurred many times. V gene TRBV20-1 combines with J gene TRBJ2-3; 14 bases map to TRBD2. This CDR3 is 16 amino acids long. In germline, CDR1 is DFQATT, CDR2 SNEGSKA (reference sequence). J lost 6 bases, V lost 2 bases, and 7 bases had no gene match. The CDR3 spells CSARPPGLAGADTQYF. The CDR3 coding sequence is TGCAGTGCTAGACCCCCGGGACTAGCGGGGGCGGATACGCAGTATTTT.

This clonotype has at least ten counts. The chain joins TRBV7-6 to TRBJ1-1; D uncertain. The CDR3 covers 15 residues. Trimming pared 1 base from V and 0 bases from J, leaving 9 bases between. The germline V gene encodes CDR1 SGHVS and CDR2 FNYEAQ. The DNA for the CDR3 is TGTGCCAGCAGCTTAGTGGACGGAATGAACACTGAAGCTTTCTTT. Its protein product is CASSLVDGMNTEAFF. The whole variable domain, filled in from reference TRBV7-6 and TRBJ1-1, reads GAGVSQSPRYKVTKRGQDVALRCDPISGHVSLYWYRQALGQGPEFLTYFNYEAQQDKSGLPNDRFSAERPEGSISTLTIQRTEQRDSAMYRCASSLVDGMNTEAFFGQGTRLTVV.

This clonotype has a count of ten or more. J is TRBJ2-2 and V is TRBV10-3; 8 bases map to TRBD1. The CDR3 runs 14 residues. Germline V gene lookup returns CDR1 ENHRY and CDR2 SYGVKD. The V and J ends lost 9 bases and 1 base, in that order; junction bases with no gene match: 4. The DNA for the CDR3 is TGTGCCATTTGGACAGGGAGGAACACCGGGGAGCTGTTTTTT. Protein sequence: CAIWTGRNTGELFF.

This clonotype was recorded at least ten times. The chain is built from TRBV9 and TRBJ1-2; TRBD1 matches at 10 bases. The germline V gene encodes CDR1 SGDLS and CDR2 YYNGEE. Trimming took 0 bases from V and 8 from J; bases not matched to a gene: 7. The CDR3 loop spans 15 amino acids. CDR3 sequence reads: CASSVGPGTGDGYTF. The CDR3 nucleotides are TGTGCCAGCAGCGTAGGGCCCGGGACAGGGGACGGCTACACCTTC.

This clonotype was recorded at least ten times. V usage is TRBV7-2 and J usage is TRBJ2-3; 12 positions agree with TRBD1. Germline-derived CDR1 and CDR2 are SGHTA and FQGNSA. The V and J ends lost 6 bases and 5 bases, in that order; junction bases with no gene match: 12. The CDR3 loop spans 17 amino acids. In nucleotides, the CDR3 is TGTGCCAGCAGAGCCCGGGACAGGGGGCTCCGGGGAGATACGCAGTATTTT. Amino acid sequence: CASRARDRGLRGDTQYF.

This clonotype appeared many times. The CDR3 spells CAISESTRVDEKLFF. DNA of the CDR3: TGTGCCATCAGTGAGTCTACCAGAGTTGATGAAAAACTGTTTTTT. The J gene is TRBJ1-4, the V gene TRBV10-3; D remains unclear. The CDR3 runs 15 residues. The germline V gene has CDR1 ENHRY and CDR2 SYGVKD. Trimming removed 0 bases from V and 6 bases from J, with 11 bases in between.

This clonotype was counted many times. The chain recombines TRBV27 with TRBJ2-7; D gene unclear. Trimming shortened V by 5 bases and J by 7 bases, and 12 bases separated the two germline ends. The CDR3 loop spans 12 amino acids. Looked up from germline, CDR1 is MNHEY and CDR2 is SMNVEV (reference sequence). The CDR3 DNA sequence: TGTGCCAGCAGTCCACTCAATAATGAGCAGTACTTC. This codes for CASSPLNNEQYF.

This clonotype has only a few counts. The rearrangement links TRBV18 to TRBJ2-3; 14 bases map to TRBD2. This CDR3 contains 17 residues. The germline CDR1 and CDR2 sequences are KGHSH and LQKENI. Trimming cost V 3 bases and J 4 bases; bases outside gene matches: 6. CDR3 residues: CASSPAGTSGSSDTQYF. For the CDR3, the DNA is TGTGCCAGCTCACCGGCCGGGACTAGCGGGAGTTCAGATACGCAGTATTTT.

As to this clonotype: This may come from a read error, since a much larger clone is one base off. The CDR3 ends on some other residue instead of the conserved phenylalanine or tryptophan, so this is likely a read error. The chain uses TRBV12-3 or TRBV12-4 and TRBJ2-3, with D unclear. The V end lost 5 bases, the J end lost 9 bases, and 15 bases lay between the germline ends. This CDR3 is 13 amino acids long. CDR3 residues: CASSVSPVGTQYC. In DNA, the CDR3 is TGTGCCAGCAGTGTATCCCCCGTCGGGACGCAGTATTGT.

This clonotype was seen ten or more times. This rearrangement joins TRBV29-1 to TRBJ1-1; unclear D gene. V was shortened by 6 bases and J by 3 bases, with 8 bases between the two germline ends. Germline CDR1 SQVTM, CDR2 ANQGSEA. This CDR3 is 11 amino acids long. CDR3 sequence reads: CSVAWDTEAFF. The CDR3 nucleotides are TGCAGCGTCGCTTGGGACACTGAAGCTTTCTTT. Full variable domain (rest looked up from reference TRBV29-1 and TRBJ1-1): SAVISQKPSRDICQRGTSLTIQCQVDSQVTMMFWYRQQPGQSLTLIATANQGSEATYESGFVIDKFPISRPNLTFSTLTVSNMSPEDSSIYLCSVAWDTEAFFGQGTRLTVV.

The sample holds many counts of this clonotype. V usage is TRBV30 and J usage is TRBJ2-5; 8 nucleotides agree with TRBD2. Germline CDR1 reads GTSNPN; CDR2 reads SVGIG (reference sequence). CDR3 size: 12 residues. Losses at the gene ends were 2 bases for V and 7 bases for J; bases not matched to a gene: 3. The CDR3 loop is CAWSPLAGTQYF. The CDR3 bases are TGTGCCTGGAGTCCTCTAGCGGGGACCCAGTACTTC.

This clonotype has ten or more counts. This rearrangement joins TRBV4-2 to TRBJ2-1; TRBD2 aligns across 7 bases. Germline CDR1 is LGHNA and CDR2 is YNFKEQ. The CDR3 length is 16 residues. Trimming at V came to 0 bases and at J to 3 bases, leaving 5 bases not matched to a gene. CDR3 sequence (DNA): TGTGCCAGCAGCCAAGAGCGGGCGGGGGACTACAATGAGCAGTTCTTC. It specifies CASSQERAGDYNEQFF.

This clonotype was detected many times. The chain is built from TRBV28 and TRBJ2-7; TRBD1 agrees at 7 bases. V was clipped by 4 bases and J by 0 bases; unmatched bases: 6. Germline V gene data show CDR1 as MDHEN and CDR2 as SYDVKM. This CDR3 comprises 15 residues. CDR3 region: CASSSSTGPSYEQYF. Written as DNA, the CDR3 is TGTGCCAGCAGTTCATCGACAGGGCCCTCCTACGAGCAGTACTTC.

The sample holds many counts of this clonotype. This chain uses TRBV29-1 with TRBJ2-1; D is unclear. The CDR3 has 13 amino acids. V was trimmed by 6 bases and J by 4 bases, leaving 13 bases between them. CDR1 and CDR2 (germline): SQVTM, ANQGSEA. The CDR3 protein is CSVASGAYNEQFF. CDR3 bases: TGCAGCGTGGCTAGTGGAGCTTACAATGAGCAGTTCTTC.